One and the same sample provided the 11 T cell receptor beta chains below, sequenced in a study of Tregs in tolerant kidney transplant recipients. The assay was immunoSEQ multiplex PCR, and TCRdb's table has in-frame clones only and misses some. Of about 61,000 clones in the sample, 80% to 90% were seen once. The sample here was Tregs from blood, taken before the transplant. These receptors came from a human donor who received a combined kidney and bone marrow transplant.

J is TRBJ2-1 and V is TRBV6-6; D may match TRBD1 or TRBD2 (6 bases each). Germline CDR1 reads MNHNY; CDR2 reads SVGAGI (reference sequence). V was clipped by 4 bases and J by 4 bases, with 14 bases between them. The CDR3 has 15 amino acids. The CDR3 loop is CASSSLGGLYNEQFF. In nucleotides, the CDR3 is TGTGCCAGCAGTTCCCTCGGGGGCCTATACAATGAGCAGTTCTTC.

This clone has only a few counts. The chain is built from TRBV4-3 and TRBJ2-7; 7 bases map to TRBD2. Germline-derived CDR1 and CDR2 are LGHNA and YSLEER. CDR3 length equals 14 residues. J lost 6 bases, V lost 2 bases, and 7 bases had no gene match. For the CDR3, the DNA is TGCGCCAGCAGCCAAAGAACGGGAGGTGCCGAGCAGTACTTC. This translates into CASSQRTGGAEQYF.

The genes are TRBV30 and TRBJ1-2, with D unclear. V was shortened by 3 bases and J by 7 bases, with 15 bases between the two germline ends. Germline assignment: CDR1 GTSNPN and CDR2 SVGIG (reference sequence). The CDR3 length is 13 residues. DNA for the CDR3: TGTGCCTGGAGCGAGCGAGTGGTGAGTGGCTACACCTTC. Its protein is CAWSERVVSGYTF.

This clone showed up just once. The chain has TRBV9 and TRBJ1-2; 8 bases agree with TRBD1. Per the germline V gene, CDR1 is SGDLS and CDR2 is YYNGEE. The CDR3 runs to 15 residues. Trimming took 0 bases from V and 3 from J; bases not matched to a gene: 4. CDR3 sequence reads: CASSVAGQGHYGYTF. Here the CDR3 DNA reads TGTGCCAGCAGCGTAGCAGGACAGGGACACTATGGCTACACCTTC.

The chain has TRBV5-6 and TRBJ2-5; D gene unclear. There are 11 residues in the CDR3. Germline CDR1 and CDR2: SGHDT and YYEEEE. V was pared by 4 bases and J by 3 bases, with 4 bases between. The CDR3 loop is CASSTKETQYF. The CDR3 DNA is TGTGCCAGCAGCACGAAAGAGACCCAGTACTTC.

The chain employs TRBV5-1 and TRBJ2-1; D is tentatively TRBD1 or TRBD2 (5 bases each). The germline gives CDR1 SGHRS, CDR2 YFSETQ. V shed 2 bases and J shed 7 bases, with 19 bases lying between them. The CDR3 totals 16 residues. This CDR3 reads CASSFQPGTPGNEQFF. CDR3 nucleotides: TGCGCCAGCAGCTTTCAGCCCGGGACCCCCGGAAATGAGCAGTTCTTC.

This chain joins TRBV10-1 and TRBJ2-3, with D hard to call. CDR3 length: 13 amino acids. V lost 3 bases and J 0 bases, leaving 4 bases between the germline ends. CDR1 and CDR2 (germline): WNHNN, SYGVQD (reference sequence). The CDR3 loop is CASSDGSTDTQYF. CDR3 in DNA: TGCGCCAGCAGTGACGGGAGCACAGATACGCAGTATTTT.

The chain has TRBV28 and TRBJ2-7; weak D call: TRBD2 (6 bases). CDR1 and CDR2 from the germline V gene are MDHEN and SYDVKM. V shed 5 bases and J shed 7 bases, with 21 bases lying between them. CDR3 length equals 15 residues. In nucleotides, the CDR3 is TGTGCCAGCAGTCTGAGGGGCGGGGACTCCGAAGAGCAGTACTTC. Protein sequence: CASSLRGGDSEEQYF.

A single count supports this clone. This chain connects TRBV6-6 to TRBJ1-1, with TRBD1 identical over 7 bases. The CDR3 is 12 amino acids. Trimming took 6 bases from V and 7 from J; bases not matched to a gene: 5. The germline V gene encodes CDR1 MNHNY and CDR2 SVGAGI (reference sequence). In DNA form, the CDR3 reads TGTGCCAGCAGGCGACAGGGTCTTGAAGCTTTCTTT. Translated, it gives CASRRQGLEAFF.

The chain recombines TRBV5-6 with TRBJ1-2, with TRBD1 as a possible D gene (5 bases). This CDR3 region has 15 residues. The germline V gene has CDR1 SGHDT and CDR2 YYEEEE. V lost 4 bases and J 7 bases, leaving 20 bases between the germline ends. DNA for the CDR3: TGTGCCAGCAGCCTAACCCCCGGGACGGCAATTGGCTACACCTTC. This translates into CASSLTPGTAIGYTF.

CDR3 coding DNA: TGTGCCAGCAGCCAAGAGGGGGGGAGAGCAACTAATGAAAAACTGTTTTTT. It codes for CASSQEGGRATNEKLFF. V gene TRBV14 combines with J gene TRBJ1-4; a weak D match, TRBD1 (5 bases). The CDR3 is 17 residues long. Germline assignment: CDR1 SGHDN and CDR2 FVKESK. Trimming left V 0 bases short and J 0 bases short, with 11 bases between. Using reference TRBV14 and TRBJ1-4 for the parts outside the CDR3, the full variable domain is EAGVTQFPSHSVIEKGQTVTLRCDPISGHDNLYWYRRVMGKEIKFLLHFVKESKQDESGMPNNRFLAERTGGTYSTLKVQPAELEDSGVYFCASSQEGGRATNEKLFFGSGTQLSVL.